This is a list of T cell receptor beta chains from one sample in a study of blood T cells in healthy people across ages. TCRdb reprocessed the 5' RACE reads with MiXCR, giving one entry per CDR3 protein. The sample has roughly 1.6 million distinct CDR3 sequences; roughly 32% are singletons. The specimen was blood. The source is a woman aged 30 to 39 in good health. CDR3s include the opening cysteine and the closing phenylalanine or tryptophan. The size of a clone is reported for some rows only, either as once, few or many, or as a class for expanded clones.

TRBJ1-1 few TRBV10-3 CAISPTGVDTEAFF
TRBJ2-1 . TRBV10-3 CAISEQGPLNSEQFF
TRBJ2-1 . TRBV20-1 CSAPSGLAGINEQFF
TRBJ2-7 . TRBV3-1 CASSHVLGAGSFPYEQYF
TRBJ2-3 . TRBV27 CASSSEWGGGSTDTQYF
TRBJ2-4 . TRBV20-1 CSASHPAKNIQYF
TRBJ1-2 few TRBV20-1 CSARAGLGQGPTNYGYTF
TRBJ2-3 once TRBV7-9 CASSFRISDTDTQYF
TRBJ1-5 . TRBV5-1 CASSLTAIGPYSNQPQHF
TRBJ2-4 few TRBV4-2 CASSQDQDRFVKNIQYF
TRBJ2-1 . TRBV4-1 CASTEQGLTYNEQFF
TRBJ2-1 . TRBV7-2 CASSRLGSYYNEQFF
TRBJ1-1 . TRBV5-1 CASSTGTGWDTEAFF
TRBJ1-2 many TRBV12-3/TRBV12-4 CASSLRTSNYGYTF
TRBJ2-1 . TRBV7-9 CASSTATSGRDHEQFF
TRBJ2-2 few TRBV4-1 CASSQEGQALSLGELFF
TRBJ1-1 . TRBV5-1 CASSTQQGTGTEAFF
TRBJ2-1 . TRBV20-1 CSAERVSEGNEQFF
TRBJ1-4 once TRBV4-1 CASSQTLPEKLFF
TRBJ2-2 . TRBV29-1 CSVVGLAGGNTGELFF
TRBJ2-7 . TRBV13 CASSTASGTGSYEQYF
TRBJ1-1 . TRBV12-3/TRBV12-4 CASRPTGSPNTEAFF